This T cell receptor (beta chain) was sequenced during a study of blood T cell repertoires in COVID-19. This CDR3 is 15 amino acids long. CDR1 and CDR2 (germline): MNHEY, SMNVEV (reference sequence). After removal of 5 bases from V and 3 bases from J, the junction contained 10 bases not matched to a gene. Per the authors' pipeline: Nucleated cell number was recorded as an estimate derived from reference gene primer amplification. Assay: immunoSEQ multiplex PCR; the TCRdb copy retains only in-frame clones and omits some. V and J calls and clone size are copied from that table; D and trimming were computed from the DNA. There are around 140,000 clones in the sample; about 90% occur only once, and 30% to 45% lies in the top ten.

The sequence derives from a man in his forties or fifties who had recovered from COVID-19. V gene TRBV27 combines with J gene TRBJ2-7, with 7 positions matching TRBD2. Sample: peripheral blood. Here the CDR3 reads CASSQGTGGSYEQYF. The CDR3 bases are TGTGCCAGCAGTCAGGGAACGGGGGGAAGCTACGAGCAGTACTTC.